This TCR beta chain derives from a study of blood T cell repertoires in COVID-19. Study-wide background: Spain, Italy and the United States supplied samples that represented acute and convalescent COVID-19. PBMCs, B-cell-depleted T cells, or T cells were the source of the cDNA or gDNA that made up the material.

Under the authors' procedure: Amplification with reference gene primers provided the estimates of nucleated cell counts. The method was immunoSEQ multiplex PCR; TCRdb's version includes in-frame clones alone and lacks a portion of them. For V, J and clone size, that table is used; D and trimming come from the DNA. This sample has about 120,000 clones, with roughly four fifths found just once. The V and J ends lost 8 bases and 2 bases respectively, with 16 bases between them. The CDR3 has 14 amino acids. Germline V gene sequence: CDR1 KGHSH, CDR2 LQKENI. The specimen sequenced was peripheral blood. This rearrangement joins TRBV18 to TRBJ2-7; a weak D match, TRBD2 (5 bases). The clonotype comes from a human donor in a cohort sampled during active COVID-19. CDR3 residues: CASHTPAGPYEQYF. CDR3 DNA sequence: TGTGCCAGCCATACCCCGGCGGGCCCCTACGAGCAGTACTTC.